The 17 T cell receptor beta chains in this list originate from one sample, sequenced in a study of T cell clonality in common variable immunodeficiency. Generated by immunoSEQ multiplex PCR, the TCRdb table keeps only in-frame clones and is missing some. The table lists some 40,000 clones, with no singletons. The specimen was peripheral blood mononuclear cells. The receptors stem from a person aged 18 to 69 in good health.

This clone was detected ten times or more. The part of the CDR3 DNA that was read is TGCGCCAGCAGCTTGGGACTAGCGGGAGCGCTAGACGGTGAG. Amino acids: CASSLGLAGALDGE. The entire CDR3 sequence reads CASSLGLAGALDGEQFF. This chain joins TRBV5-1 and TRBJ2-1; 12 nucleotides line up with TRBD2. Sequencing ends 3 residues short of the CDR3 end; the germline J gene provides the rest. CDR1 and CDR2 from the germline V gene are SGHRS and YFSETQ. V gave up 0 bases and J gave up 9 bases; unmatched junction bases: 10. This CDR3 spans 17 amino acids.

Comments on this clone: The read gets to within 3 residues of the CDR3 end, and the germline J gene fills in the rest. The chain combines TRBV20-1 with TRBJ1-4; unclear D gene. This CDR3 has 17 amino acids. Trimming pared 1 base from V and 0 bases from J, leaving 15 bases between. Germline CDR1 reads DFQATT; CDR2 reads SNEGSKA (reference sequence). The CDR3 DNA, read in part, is TGCAGTGCTAGAGTGAACCGGGATAGCGCAACTAATGAAAAA. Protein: CSARVNRDSATNEK. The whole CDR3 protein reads CSARVNRDSATNEKLFF.

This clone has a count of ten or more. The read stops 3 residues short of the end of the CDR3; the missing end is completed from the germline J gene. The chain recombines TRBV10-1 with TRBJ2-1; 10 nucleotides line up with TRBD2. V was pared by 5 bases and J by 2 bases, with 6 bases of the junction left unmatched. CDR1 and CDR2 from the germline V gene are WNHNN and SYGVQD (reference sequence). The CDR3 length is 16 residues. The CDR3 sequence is CASSQTSGSTYNEQFF. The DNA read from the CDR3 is TGCGCCAGCAGTCAGACTAGCGGGTCGACCTACAATGAG.

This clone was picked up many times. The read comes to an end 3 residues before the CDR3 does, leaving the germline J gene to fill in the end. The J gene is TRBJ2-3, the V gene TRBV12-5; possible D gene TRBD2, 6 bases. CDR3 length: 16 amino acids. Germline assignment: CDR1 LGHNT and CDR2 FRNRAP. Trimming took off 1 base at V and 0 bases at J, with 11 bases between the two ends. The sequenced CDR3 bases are TGTGCTAGTGGTTTGGCGCTAGCGACTAGCACAGATACG. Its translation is CASGLALATSTDT. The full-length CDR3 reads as CASGLALATSTDTQYF. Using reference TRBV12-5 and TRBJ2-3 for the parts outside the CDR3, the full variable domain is DARVTQTPRHKVTEMGQEVTMRCQPILGHNTVFWYRQTMMQGLELLAYFRNRAPLDDSGMPKDRFSAEMPDATLATLKIQPSEPRDSAVYFCASGLALATSTDTQYFGPGTRLTVL.

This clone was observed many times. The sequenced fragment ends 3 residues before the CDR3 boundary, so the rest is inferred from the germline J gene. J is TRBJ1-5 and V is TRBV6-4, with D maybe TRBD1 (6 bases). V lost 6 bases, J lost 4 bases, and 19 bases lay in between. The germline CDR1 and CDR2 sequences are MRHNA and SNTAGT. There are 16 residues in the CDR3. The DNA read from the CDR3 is TGTGCCAGCAGGTCAAACCAGGGGTTTGAGAATCAGCCC. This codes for CASRSNQGFENQP. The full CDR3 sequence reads CASRSNQGFENQPQHF.

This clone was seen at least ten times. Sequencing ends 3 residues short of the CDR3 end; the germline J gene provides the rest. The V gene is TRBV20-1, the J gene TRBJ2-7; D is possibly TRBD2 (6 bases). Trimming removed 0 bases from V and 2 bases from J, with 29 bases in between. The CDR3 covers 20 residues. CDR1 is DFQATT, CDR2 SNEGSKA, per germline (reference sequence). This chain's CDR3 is CSARDLPGGIVSGSPYEQYF. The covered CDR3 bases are TGCAGTGCTAGAGATCTGCCAGGCGGTATTGTCAGCGGGTCCCCCTACGAG.

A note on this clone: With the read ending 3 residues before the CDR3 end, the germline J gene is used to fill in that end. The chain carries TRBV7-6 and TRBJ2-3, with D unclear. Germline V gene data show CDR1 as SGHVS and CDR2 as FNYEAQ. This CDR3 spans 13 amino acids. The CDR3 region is CASSPTTWAPQYF. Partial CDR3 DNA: TGTGCCAGCAGCCCTACAACATGGGCGCCG.

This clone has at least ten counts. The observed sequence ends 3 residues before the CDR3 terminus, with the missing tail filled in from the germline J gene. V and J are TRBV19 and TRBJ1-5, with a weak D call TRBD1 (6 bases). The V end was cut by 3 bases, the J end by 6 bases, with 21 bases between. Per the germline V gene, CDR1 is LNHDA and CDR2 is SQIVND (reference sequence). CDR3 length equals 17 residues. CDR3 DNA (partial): TGTGCCAGTAGTATTTTAGGATCGGGGGGCGCGAGTCAGCCC. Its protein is CASSILGSGGASQP. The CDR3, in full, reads CASSILGSGGASQPQHF.

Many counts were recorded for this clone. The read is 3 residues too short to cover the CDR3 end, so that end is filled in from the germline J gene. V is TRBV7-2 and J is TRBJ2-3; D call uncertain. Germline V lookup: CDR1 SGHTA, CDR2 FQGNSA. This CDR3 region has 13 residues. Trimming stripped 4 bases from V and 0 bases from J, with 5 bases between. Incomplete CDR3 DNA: TGTGCCAGCAGCTCCGGTAGCACAGATACG. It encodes CASSSGSTDT. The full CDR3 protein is CASSSGSTDTQYF.

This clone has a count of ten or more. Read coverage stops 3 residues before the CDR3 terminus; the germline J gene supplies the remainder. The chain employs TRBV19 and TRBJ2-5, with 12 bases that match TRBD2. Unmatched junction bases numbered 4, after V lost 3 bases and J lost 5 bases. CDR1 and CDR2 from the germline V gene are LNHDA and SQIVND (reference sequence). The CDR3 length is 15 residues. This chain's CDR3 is CASSIRTSGVETQYF. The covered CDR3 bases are TGTGCCAGTAGTATTAGGACTAGCGGGGTGGAGACC.

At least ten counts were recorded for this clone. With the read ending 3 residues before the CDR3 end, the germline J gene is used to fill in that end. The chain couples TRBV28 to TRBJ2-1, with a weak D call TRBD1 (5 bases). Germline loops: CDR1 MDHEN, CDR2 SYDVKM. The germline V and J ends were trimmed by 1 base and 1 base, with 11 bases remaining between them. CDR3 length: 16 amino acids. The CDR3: CASSLFGQGSYNEQFF. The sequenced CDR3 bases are TGTGCCAGCAGTTTATTCGGGCAGGGATCCTACAATGAG.

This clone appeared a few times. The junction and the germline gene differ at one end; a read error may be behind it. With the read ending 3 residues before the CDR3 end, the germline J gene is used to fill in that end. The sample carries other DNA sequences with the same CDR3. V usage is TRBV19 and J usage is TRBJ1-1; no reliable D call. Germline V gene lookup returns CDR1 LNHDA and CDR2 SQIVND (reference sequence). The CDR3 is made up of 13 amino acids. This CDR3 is CASSITENTEAFF. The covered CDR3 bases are TGTGCCAGTAGTATTACAGAGAACACCGAA.

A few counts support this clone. The CDR3 loop is CASSLQGGNNDYTF. The CDR3 DNA, read in part, is TGTGCCAGCAGCTTACAGGGGGGAAACAATGAC. The chain uses TRBV7-2 and TRBJ1-2; 7 bases match TRBD1. The CDR3 end lies 3 residues beyond the end of the read and is filled in from the germline J gene. Germline CDR1 SGHTA, CDR2 FQGNSA. The length of the CDR3 is 14 residues.

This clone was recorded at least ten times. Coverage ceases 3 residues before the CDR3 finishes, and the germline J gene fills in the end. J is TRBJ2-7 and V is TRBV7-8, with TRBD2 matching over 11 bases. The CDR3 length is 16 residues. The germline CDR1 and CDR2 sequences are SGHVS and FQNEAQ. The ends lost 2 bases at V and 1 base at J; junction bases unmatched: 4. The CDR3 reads CASSLTSGSISYEQYF. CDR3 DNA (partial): TGTGCCAGCAGCTTAACTAGCGGGAGTATTTCCTACGAG.

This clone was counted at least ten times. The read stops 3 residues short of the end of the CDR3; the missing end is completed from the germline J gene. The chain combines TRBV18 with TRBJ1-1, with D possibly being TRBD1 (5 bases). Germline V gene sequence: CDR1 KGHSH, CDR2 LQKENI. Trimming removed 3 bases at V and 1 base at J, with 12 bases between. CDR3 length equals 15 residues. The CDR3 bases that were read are TGTGCCAGCTCACCGTTTTTCGGGGGGAACACTGAA. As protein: CASSPFFGGNTE. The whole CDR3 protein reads CASSPFFGGNTEAFF.

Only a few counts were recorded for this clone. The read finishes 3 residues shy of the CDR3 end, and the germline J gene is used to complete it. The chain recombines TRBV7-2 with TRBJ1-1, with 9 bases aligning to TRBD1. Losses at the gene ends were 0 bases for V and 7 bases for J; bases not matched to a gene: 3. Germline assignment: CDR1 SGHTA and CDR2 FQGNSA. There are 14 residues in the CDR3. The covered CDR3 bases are TGTGCCAGCAGCTTAGCGCCGACAGGGGGTGAA. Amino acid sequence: CASSLAPTGGE. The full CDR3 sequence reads CASSLAPTGGEAFF.

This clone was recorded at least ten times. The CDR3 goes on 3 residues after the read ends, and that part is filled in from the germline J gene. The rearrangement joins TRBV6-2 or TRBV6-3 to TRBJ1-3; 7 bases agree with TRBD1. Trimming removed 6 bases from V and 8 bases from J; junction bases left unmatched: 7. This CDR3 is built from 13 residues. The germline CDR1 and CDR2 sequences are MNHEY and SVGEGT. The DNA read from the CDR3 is TGTGCCAGCAGACAACAGGGGTCGGACACC. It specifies CASRQQGSDT. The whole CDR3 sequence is CASRQQGSDTIYF.